This entry lists 28 T cell receptor beta chains sequenced from one sample in a study of CD8+ T cells in alopecia areata. Isolated RNA was reverse transcribed into cDNA used as the sequencing template. The protocol was immunoSEQ multiplex PCR, while the TCRdb copy is restricted to in-frame clones and leaves out a portion. The table shows 90,000 to 120,000 clones, with roughly 84% occurring only once. Treatment: oral pan-JAK inhibitor, 5-10 mg twice daily. The material was CD8+ T cells sorted from blood, obtained at week 24, from a patient treated with tofacitinib. These receptors were obtained from a human donor with alopecia areata.

The chain recombines TRBV5-1 with TRBJ2-7; D might be TRBD1 (5 bases). The germline V gene encodes CDR1 SGHRS and CDR2 YFSETQ. The CDR3 sequence is 13 residues long. Trimming cost V 4 bases and J 3 bases, with 11 bases left between them. The CDR3 loop reads CASSARAYYEQYF. The DNA for the CDR3 is TGCGCCAGCAGCGCCAGGGCCTACTACGAGCAGTACTTC.

CDR3 sequence: CASSFNVGGYYEQYF. In DNA, the CDR3 is TGTGCCAGCAGCTTCAACGTTGGGGGATACTACGAGCAGTACTTC. The gene calls are TRBV5-6 and TRBJ2-7; D may be TRBD1 or TRBD2 (5 bases each). The germline V gene encodes CDR1 SGHDT and CDR2 YYEEEE. The CDR3 totals 15 residues. The V gene lost 2 bases and the J gene lost 3 bases, with 15 bases spanning the gap.

The chain is built from TRBV29-1 and TRBJ1-2; no reliable D call. V dropped 6 bases and J dropped 0 bases, with 14 bases sitting between them. The CDR3 covers 14 residues. Germline CDR1 is SQVTM and CDR2 is ANQGSEA. The CDR3: CSVVKEGPNYGYTF. CDR3 coding DNA: TGCAGCGTCGTTAAGGAGGGTCCTAACTATGGCTACACCTTC.

The chain is built from TRBV19 and TRBJ2-7, with TRBD1 identical over 9 bases. Losses at the gene ends were 5 bases for V and 0 bases for J; bases not matched to a gene: 14. Germline lookup yields CDR1 LNHDA and CDR2 SQIVND (reference sequence). The CDR3 contains 18 residues. CDR3 protein: CASSAARTGAYSSYEQYF. For the CDR3, the DNA is TGTGCCAGTAGTGCCGCACGGACAGGGGCTTACAGCTCCTACGAGCAGTACTTC.

The chain carries TRBV29-1 and TRBJ2-3; 12 bases line up with TRBD2. Germline-derived CDR1 and CDR2 are SQVTM and ANQGSEA. The CDR3 extends over 18 amino acids. V was pared by 0 bases and J by 3 bases, with 10 bases of the junction left unmatched. CDR3 nucleotides: TGCAGCGTTGAAGATTGGGCCTCGACTAGCGGGGGAACAGATACGCAGTATTTT. Encoded protein: CSVEDWASTSGGTDTQYF.

This clone was recorded a few times. V usage is TRBV4-1 and J usage is TRBJ2-5, with a possible D match to TRBD2 (6 bases). The germline V gene encodes CDR1 MGHRA and CDR2 YSYEKL. V was shortened by 0 bases and J by 5 bases, with 13 bases between the two germline ends. The CDR3 sequence is 15 residues long. The chain's CDR3 is CASSQDPAAGETQYF. The CDR3 DNA is TGCGCCAGCAGCCAAGATCCGGCGGCGGGGGAGACCCAGTACTTC.

The chain links TRBV7-8 to TRBJ2-5; 7 positions agree with TRBD2. The length of the CDR3 is 14 residues. Germline CDR1 and CDR2: SGHVS and FQNEAQ. V shed 1 base and J 4 bases; nucleotides not matched to a gene: 3. The CDR3 DNA is TGTGCCAGCAGCTTAGACCGGGGGGTAGAGACCCAGTACTTC. This translates into CASSLDRGVETQYF.

The gene calls are TRBV7-9 and TRBJ1-5, with D unresolved. In germline, CDR1 is SEHNR, CDR2 FQNEAQ (reference sequence). V lost 2 bases and J lost 0, with 5 bases in between. The CDR3 loop spans 14 amino acids. The CDR3 DNA is TGTGCCAGCAGCTTATCTTATAGCAATCAGCCCCAGCATTTT. Protein product: CASSLSYSNQPQHF.

The chain has TRBV15 and TRBJ1-4; TRBD1 might be the D (6 bases). V was pared by 0 bases and J by 5 bases, with 19 bases between. Germline CDR1 reads LNHNV; CDR2 reads YYDKDF (reference sequence). The length of the CDR3 is 18 residues. CDR3 in DNA: TGTGCCACCAGCAGAGATCCCCCAAACAGGGAATTAAATGAAAAACTGTTTTTT. It codes for CATSRDPPNRELNEKLFF.

This chain joins TRBV4-2 and TRBJ1-6; TRBD1 matches 7 bases. The CDR3 loop spans 15 amino acids. The germline V gene has CDR1 LGHNA and CDR2 YNFKEQ. J gave up 10 bases and V 5 bases, and 11 bases lay outside the gene matches. CDR3 sequence: CASSKGAQRESPLHF. The CDR3 coding sequence is TGTGCCAGCAGCAAGGGGGCCCAAAGGGAGTCACCCCTCCACTTT.

The CDR3 reads CASSSRRAGAYYEQYF. CDR3 nucleotide sequence: TGTGCCAGCAGCTCCCGGCGAGCGGGGGCTTACTACGAGCAGTACTTC. The genes are TRBV7-9 and TRBJ2-7; 8 bases agree with TRBD2. The germline CDR1 and CDR2 sequences are SEHNR and FQNEAQ (reference sequence). This CDR3 is built from 16 residues. Unmatched junction bases numbered 11, after V lost 4 bases and J lost 3 bases. The variable domain in full, with the rest retrieved from reference TRBV7-9 and TRBJ2-7, is DTGVSQNPRHKITKRGQNVTFRCDPISEHNRLYWYRQTLGQGPEFLTYFQNEAQLEKSRLLSDRFSAERPKGSFSTLEIQRTEQGDSAMYLCASSSRRAGAYYEQYFGPGTRLTVT.

The chain uses TRBV4-1 and TRBJ2-7; D remains ambiguous. Germline lookup yields CDR1 MGHRA and CDR2 YSYEKL. The CDR3 length is 14 residues. Deletions cut 1 base from V and 2 bases from J, with 9 bases between. The CDR3 coding sequence is TGCGCCAGCAGCCAAGGACGAACCACCTACGAGCAGTACTTC. It yields the protein CASSQGRTTYEQYF.

The rearrangement links TRBV21-1 to TRBJ1-5; the table's D gene call, TRBD1, was not cross checked with the DNA. TRBV21-1 is shown as a pseudogene. The length of the CDR3 is 18 residues. The CDR3 nucleotides are TGTGCCAGCAGCAGAACAGGGGTAGTAGATGTCAGCAATCAGCCCCAGCATTTT. Translation: CASSRTGVVDVSNQPQHF.

The J gene is TRBJ2-7, the V gene TRBV5-1; D is possibly TRBD1 (5 bases). V was shortened by 7 bases and J by 3 bases, with 14 bases between the two germline ends. This CDR3 contains 13 residues. CDR1 and CDR2 (germline): SGHRS, YFSETQ. CDR3 in amino acids: CASREGQGYEQYF. The CDR3 DNA follows: TGCGCCAGCCGCGAAGGCCAGGGCTACGAGCAGTACTTC.

The V gene is TRBV9, the J gene TRBJ2-7, with D perhaps TRBD1 (6 bases). V shed 3 bases and J shed 3 bases, with 7 bases lying between them. Germline CDR1 is SGDLS and CDR2 is YYNGEE. This CDR3 comprises 12 residues. In DNA form, the CDR3 reads TGTGCCAGCAGCGCGGACAGCTACGAGCAGTACTTC. It is translated as CASSADSYEQYF.

V is TRBV7-2 and J is TRBJ1-1; the D is unclear. CDR1 is SGHTA, CDR2 FQGNSA, per germline. This CDR3 has 14 amino acids. Trimming shortened V by 3 bases and J by 8 bases, and 16 bases separated the two germline ends. The CDR3 spells CASSFFVFRREAFF. The CDR3 DNA is TGTGCCAGCAGCTTTTTTGTGTTTAGGAGGGAAGCTTTCTTT.

Written as DNA, the CDR3 is TGTGCCAGCAGCTTACAGGGGTCGCGGTACGAGCAGTACTTC. This sequence encodes CASSLQGSRYEQYF. The chain joins TRBV7-6 to TRBJ2-7; a weak D match, TRBD1 (6 bases). CDR3 length equals 14 residues. Trimming stripped 2 bases from V and 4 bases from J, with 12 bases between. Per the germline V gene, CDR1 is SGHVS and CDR2 is FNYEAQ.

CDR3 in DNA: TGTGCCAGCAGTGAAGCCCCGCTGCGTGATACGCAGTATTTT. Translated, it gives CASSEAPLRDTQYF. This chain joins TRBV2 and TRBJ2-3; D unclear. The CDR3 is made up of 14 amino acids. With 0 bases removed from V and 6 bases from J, the gap between germline ends came to 10 bases. The germline CDR1 and CDR2 sequences are SNHLY and FYNNEI.

The chain couples TRBV5-4 to TRBJ1-5; 10 bases line up with TRBD1. The V gene end was trimmed by 4 bases and the J gene end by 4 bases; junction bases not matched to a gene: 5. Per the germline V gene, CDR1 is SGHNT and CDR2 is YYREEE (reference sequence). The CDR3 consists of 15 residues. The DNA for the CDR3 is TGTGCCAGCAGCCCGGGACAGGGGAAAAATCAGCCCCAGCATTTT. Translation: CASSPGQGKNQPQHF. Together with reference TRBV5-4 and TRBJ1-5, the CDR3 gives the full variable domain: ETGVTQSPTHLIKTRGQQVTLRCSSQSGHNTVSWYQQALGQGPQFIFQYYREEENGRGNFPPRFSGLQFPNYSSELNVNALELDDSALYLCASSPGQGKNQPQHFGDGTRLSIL.

Here the CDR3 reads CASSSPVGETQYF. For the CDR3, the DNA is TGTGCCAGCAGCTCACCGGTCGGGGAGACCCAGTACTTC. V is TRBV7-9 and J is TRBJ2-5; D uncertain. Germline CDR1 reads SEHNR; CDR2 reads FQNEAQ (reference sequence). V lost 4 bases and J 5 bases, leaving 11 bases between the germline ends. The CDR3 extends over 13 amino acids.

This chain links TRBV11-2 with TRBJ2-1, with 9 nucleotides matching TRBD2. J gave up 6 bases and V 5 bases, and 8 bases lay outside the gene matches. The germline gives CDR1 SGHAT, CDR2 FQNNGV. The CDR3 is made up of 15 amino acids. DNA for the CDR3: TGTGCCAGCAGCCCTGGGGCGGGGGGGCCCAATGAGCAGTTCTTC. Translating it yields CASSPGAGGPNEQFF. The full variable domain, rest sourced from reference TRBV11-2 and TRBJ2-1, is EAGVAQSPRYKIIEKRQSVAFWCNPISGHATLYWYQQILGQGPKLLIQFQNNGVVDDSQLPKDRFSAERLKGVDSTLKIQPAKLEDSAVYLCASSPGAGGPNEQFFGPGTRLTVL.

V and J are TRBV27 and TRBJ1-2; D is perhaps TRBD1 (6 bases). V lost 6 bases to trimming and J lost 1 base, with 12 bases between them. The CDR3 runs to 14 residues. From germline, CDR1 is MNHEY and CDR2 SMNVEV (reference sequence). The CDR3 region is CASSPTGFNYGYTF. The DNA for the CDR3 is TGTGCCAGCAGCCCCACAGGGTTTAACTATGGCTACACCTTC.

The chain has TRBV15 and TRBJ2-3; D not resolved. This CDR3 comprises 15 residues. Germline-derived CDR1 and CDR2 are LNHNV and YYDKDF (reference sequence). Deletions cut 0 bases from V and 2 bases from J, with 9 bases between. The CDR3 loop reads CATSRDPSATDTQYF. DNA for the CDR3: TGTGCCACCAGCAGAGACCCTAGTGCCACAGATACGCAGTATTTT.

The chain employs TRBV6-5 and TRBJ2-3; D is perhaps TRBD1 or TRBD2 (5 bases each). The CDR3 contains 15 residues. The V gene's germline CDR1 is MNHEY and CDR2 SVGAGI. V was clipped by 5 bases and J by 1 base, with 13 bases between them. The DNA of the CDR3 is TGTGCCAGCAGTCCCCAGGGAGAAGGCACAGATACGCAGTATTTT. Amino acids: CASSPQGEGTDTQYF.

The chain has TRBV5-1 and TRBJ1-6, with no clear D. V gave up 1 base and J gave up 9 bases, with 8 bases separating them. Germline CDR1 is SGHRS and CDR2 is YFSETQ. This CDR3 spans 13 amino acids. This CDR3 reads CASSLYGSSPLHF. As DNA, the CDR3 is TGCGCCAGCAGCTTGTACGGAAGTTCACCCCTCCACTTT.

The rearrangement joins TRBV25-1 to TRBJ1-2, with 9 bases identical to TRBD1. Per germline, CDR1 MGHDK and CDR2 SYGVNS. J lost 3 bases, V lost 3 bases, and 5 bases had no gene match. The CDR3 extends over 15 amino acids. The DNA of the CDR3 is TGTGCCAGCAGTGACTGGGACAGGGAAGACTATGGCTACACCTTC. As protein: CASSDWDREDYGYTF.

The genes are TRBV7-2 and TRBJ2-1; possibly TRBD2 for D (5 bases). The V gene lost 1 base and the J gene lost 8 bases, with 9 bases spanning the gap. The CDR3 has 13 amino acids. CDR1 is SGHTA and CDR2 is FQGNSA in the germline V gene. In DNA, the CDR3 is TGTGCCAGCAGCTTAGTCAGCGGCCATGAGCAGTTCTTC. It codes for CASSLVSGHEQFF.

The V gene is TRBV4-1, the J gene TRBJ2-3; 7 positions match TRBD2. This CDR3 has 16 amino acids. With V trimmed by 3 bases and J by 2 bases, 8 bases remained unmatched. CDR1 and CDR2 (germline): MGHRA, YSYEKL. The CDR3 region is CASSQSSGEYTDTQYF. DNA of the CDR3: TGCGCCAGCAGCCAGTCCAGCGGGGAATACACAGATACGCAGTATTTT.